The present TCR beta chain was sequenced within a study of T cell responses to AZD1222 COVID-19 vaccine. Study-level points and caveats: White British ancestry dominated among donors, who included more females, and clonal diversity was possibly underestimated.

Points on this clone: Its antigen is unknown.

Only in-frame clones appear in the TCRdb table, and some are missing; sequencing was by immunoSEQ multiplex PCR. The sample carries around 100,000 clones, roughly 88% recorded once. Trimming cost V 5 bases and J 6 bases; bases outside gene matches: 6. Germline CDR1 is SGHNT and CDR2 is YENEEA. CDR3 size: 15 residues. This chain joins TRBV11-3 and TRBJ2-2; 10 bases align to TRBD2. The sequencing used peripheral blood, collected 28 days after the second AZD1222 dose. The receptor comes from an adult who received the AZD1222 COVID-19 vaccine. The CDR3 region has the DNA TGTGCCAGCAGCCTCAAGCGGGGGGGCGCCGGGGAGCTGTTTTTT. Translation: CASSLKRGGAGELFF.